This is a list of T cell receptor beta chains from one sample in a study of cytomegalovirus exposure and HLA in healthy donors. TCRdb's table, derived via immunoSEQ multiplex PCR, lists solely in-frame clones and lacks some. The sample has approximately 180,000 clones, about 13% seen once. Sequencing input: PBMCs. All receptors derive from a middle-aged man in good health and CMV-seropositive. The CDR3 runs from the conserved cysteine through the conserved F or W. D genes are given only for firm matches. Clone size is not always given. Where it is, it says once, few, many or a class for expanded clones.

j_gene | abundance | v_gene | d_gene | CDR3nt | CDR3aa
TRBJ2-5 | - | TRBV20-1 | - | TGCAGTGCTAGGGCAGGGGAGACCCAGTACTTC | CSARAGETQYF
TRBJ2-3 | few | TRBV2 | - | TGTGCCAGCAGTGAAGCGGCAGGGATAAGCACAGATACGCAGTATTTT | CASSEAAGISTDTQYF
TRBJ2-1 | few | TRBV5-1 | TRBD1 | TGCGCCAGCAGCTTTGGGGACAGGTCCAATGAGCAGTTCTTC | CASSFGDRSNEQFF
TRBJ1-1 | - | TRBV5-4 | - | TGTGCCAGCAGAAAATATTCCGGAGACACTGAAGCTTTCTTT | CASRKYSGDTEAFF
TRBJ2-1 | - | TRBV5-6 | - | TGTGCCAGCAGCCCCGGAATAGCAGATGAGCAGTTCTTC | CASSPGIADEQFF
TRBJ2-1 | few | TRBV9 | - | TGTGCCAGCAGCGTAGAGGCAAGTTTTCTAGGGGCTCGCAATGAGCAGTTCTTC | CASSVEASFLGARNEQFF
TRBJ2-1 | few | TRBV11-3 | - | TGTGCCAGCAGCTTCGTTAGAAACAATGAGCAGTTCTTC | CASSFVRNNEQFF
TRBJ2-1 | few | TRBV7-2 | - | TGTGCCAGCCATTCTGCAGGGGAGCAGTTCTTC | CASHSAGEQFF
TRBJ2-3 | - | TRBV5-4 | TRBD2 | TGTGCCAGCAGCACCGGACTAGTTCCAGATACGCAGTATTTT | CASSTGLVPDTQYF
TRBJ2-5 | - | TRBV5-4 | - | TGTGCCAGCAGCTTGAACATGCAAGAGACCCAGTACTTC | CASSLNMQETQYF
TRBJ1-2 | few | TRBV6-1 | - | TGTGCCAGCAGTGAAGAGACAGCCTATGGCTACACCTTC | CASSEETAYGYTF
TRBJ2-7 | - | TRBV11-3 | - | TGTGCCAGCAGCTTAGATATAAGGATGGGCCTTTACCCCGACTTC | CASSLDIRMGLYPDF
TRBJ1-4 | - | TRBV5-4 | - | TGTGCCAGCAGCCGAACAGGGTGGGATGAAAAACTGTTTTTT | CASSRTGWDEKLFF
TRBJ2-7 | few | TRBV30 | TRBD1 | TGTGCCTGGAGCCCCGGGACAGGGCGGTACGAGCAGTACTTC | CAWSPGTGRYEQYF
TRBJ1-1 | few | TRBV6-6 | - | TGTGCCAGCAGATTGGGACAGAACACTGAAGCTTTCTTT | CASRLGQNTEAFF
TRBJ2-7 | - | TRBV5-8 | TRBD2 | TGTGCCAGCAGCTTGTGGACTAGCGGGGGATTCGGGCAGTACTTC | CASSLWTSGGFGQYF
TRBJ1-4 | few | TRBV27 | TRBD1 | TGTGCCAGCAGTTGGGGACAGGGAGGGACTGAAAAACTGTTTTTT | CASSWGQGGTEKLFF
TRBJ2-1 | - | TRBV19 | - | TGTGCCAGTAGTATAGCAGGCAGCCTAACCTACAATGAGCAGTTCTTC | CASSIAGSLTYNEQFF
TRBJ2-3 | few | TRBV5-6 | - | TGTGCCAGCAGCCCGGGACTGTACAGCACAGATACGCAGTATTTT | CASSPGLYSTDTQYF
TRBJ2-3 | - | TRBV6-1 | - | TGTGCCAGCAGTTTGAGAACAGATACGCAGTATTTT | CASSLRTDTQYF
TRBJ2-1 | few | TRBV7-2 | - | TGTGCCAGCAGCTTAGATTTCAGGGAGCAGTTCTTC | CASSLDFREQFF
TRBJ1-5 | few | TRBV14 | - | TGTGCCAGCAGCCCGGGGGGCGAACCCCAGCATTTT | CASSPGGEPQHF
TRBJ2-1 | few | TRBV4-3 | TRBD2 | TGCGCCAGCAGCCCACGGGCTGGACTAGCGGGGTGGGACAATGAGCAGTTCTTC | CASSPRAGLAGWDNEQFF
TRBJ2-5 | - | TRBV9 | TRBD2 | TGTGCCAGCAGCGTAGGCGGGGGGGCCTTGGAGACCCAGTACTTC | CASSVGGGALETQYF
TRBJ2-4 | - | TRBV7-2 | - | TGTGCCAGCAGCTTATACAGAGCTGGGAACATTCAGTACTTC | CASSLYRAGNIQYF